This is a list of T cell receptor beta chains from one sample in a study of monozygotic twins with inflammatory bowel disease. Using the 5' RACE reads, TCRdb records one entry per CDR3 protein without DNA. The table counts about 450,000 distinct CDR3 sequences; around 2.4% lies in the top ten. Input material: blood. These receptors were taken from a human donor with ulcerative colitis or Crohn's disease, or a healthy co-twin of an affected twin (not recorded which). CDR3s include the opening cysteine and the closing phenylalanine or tryptophan.

>TRBJ1-1|TRBV11-2
CASSARTGLGTEAFF
>TRBJ1-1|TRBV5-4
CASSLPGLNTEAFF
>TRBJ1-1|TRBV14
CASSQVYGLNTEAFF
>TRBJ2-5|TRBV10-3
CAAAPGRLETQYF
>TRBJ2-7|TRBV5-1
CASSFGTDLTYEQYF
>TRBJ1-2|TRBV6-5
CASAARKDSHYGYTF
>TRBJ2-7|TRBV5-1
CASSGSLAGDSYEQYF
>TRBJ2-5|TRBV5-1
CASSSSGSQETQYF
>TRBJ2-1|TRBV7-2
CASSPRQGTHNEQFF
>TRBJ1-4|TRBV15
CATSRDPGTAKNEKLFF
>TRBJ2-7|TRBV5-1
CASSPGPGQDSYEQYF
>TRBJ1-1|TRBV20-1
CSVLFTSGEAFF
>TRBJ1-4|TRBV2
CASSDERATNEKLFF
>TRBJ1-1|TRBV20-1
CSARYGTMNTEAFF
>TRBJ2-2|TRBV7-9
CASSFLDPLSTGELFF
>TRBJ2-7|TRBV27
CASSIAPTYEQYF
>TRBJ2-1|TRBV10-3
CAITRTEHNEQFF
>TRBJ2-3|TRBV6-1
CASSESTGRTDTQYF
>TRBJ2-7|TRBV5-1
CASSWKDATDEQYF